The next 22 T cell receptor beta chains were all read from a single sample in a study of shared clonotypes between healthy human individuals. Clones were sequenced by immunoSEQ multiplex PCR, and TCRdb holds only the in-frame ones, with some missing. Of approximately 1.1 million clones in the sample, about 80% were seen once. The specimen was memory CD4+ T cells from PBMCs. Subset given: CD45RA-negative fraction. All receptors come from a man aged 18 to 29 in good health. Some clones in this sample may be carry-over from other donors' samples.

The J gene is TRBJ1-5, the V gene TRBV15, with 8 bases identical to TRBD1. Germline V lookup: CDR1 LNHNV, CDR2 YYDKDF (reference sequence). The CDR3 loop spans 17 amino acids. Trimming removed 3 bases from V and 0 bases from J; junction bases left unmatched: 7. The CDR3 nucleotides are TGTGCCACCAGCAGGATCGGGACAGGTCATAGCAATCAGCCCCAGCATTTT. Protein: CATSRIGTGHSNQPQHF.

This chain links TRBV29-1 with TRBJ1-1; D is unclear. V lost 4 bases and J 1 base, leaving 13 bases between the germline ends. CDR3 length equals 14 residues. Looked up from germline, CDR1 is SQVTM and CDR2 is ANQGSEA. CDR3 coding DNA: TGCAGCGTTGCTCGGGAGCCCCAGAACACTGAAGCTTTCTTT. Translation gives CSVAREPQNTEAFF.

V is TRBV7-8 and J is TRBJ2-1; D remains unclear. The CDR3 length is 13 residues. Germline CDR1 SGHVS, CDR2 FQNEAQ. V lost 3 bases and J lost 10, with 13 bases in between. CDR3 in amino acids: CASSFDPQDEQFF. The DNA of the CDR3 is TGTGCCAGCAGCTTTGACCCACAAGACGAGCAGTTCTTC.

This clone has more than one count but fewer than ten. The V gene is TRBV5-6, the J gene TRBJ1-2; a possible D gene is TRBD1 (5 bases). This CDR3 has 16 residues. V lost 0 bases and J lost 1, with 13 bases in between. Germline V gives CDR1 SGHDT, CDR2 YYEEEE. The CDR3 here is CASSLGQGLGNYGYTF. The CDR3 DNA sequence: TGTGCCAGCAGCTTGGGCCAGGGTTTGGGTAACTATGGCTACACCTTC. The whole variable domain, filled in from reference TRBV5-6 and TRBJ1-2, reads DAGVTQSPTHLIKTRGQQVTLRCSPKSGHDTVSWYQQALGQGPQFIFQYYEEEERQRGNFPDRFSGHQFPNYSSELNVNALLLGDSALYLCASSLGQGLGNYGYTFGSGTRLTVV.

CDR3 in amino acids: CASSSTGGPGLAGALKWFF. The CDR3 region has the DNA TGTGCCAGCAGTTCCACAGGGGGCCCCGGGCTAGCGGGAGCCTTAAAGTGGTTCTTC. This chain connects TRBV28 to TRBJ2-1, with D possibly TRBD2 on 10 matching bases. This CDR3 is 19 amino acids long. In germline, CDR1 is MDHEN, CDR2 SYDVKM. Trimming cost V 4 bases and J 15 bases, with 37 bases left between them.

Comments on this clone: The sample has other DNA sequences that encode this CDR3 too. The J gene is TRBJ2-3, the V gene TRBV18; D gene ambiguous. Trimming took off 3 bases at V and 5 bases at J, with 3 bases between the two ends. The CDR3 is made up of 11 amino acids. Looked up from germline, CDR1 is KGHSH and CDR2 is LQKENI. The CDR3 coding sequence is TGTGCCAGCTCACCGCGAGATACGCAGTATTTT. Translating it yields CASSPRDTQYF.

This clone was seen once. CDR3: CASSQDRETPSTDTQYF. CDR3 bases: TGCGCCAGCAGCCAAGATCGGGAGACACCTAGCACAGATACGCAGTATTTT. This chain joins TRBV4-3 and TRBJ2-3; a weak D match, TRBD2 (6 bases). The CDR3 totals 17 residues. V dropped 0 bases and J dropped 0 bases, with 13 bases sitting between them. The V gene's germline CDR1 is LGHNA and CDR2 YSLEER.

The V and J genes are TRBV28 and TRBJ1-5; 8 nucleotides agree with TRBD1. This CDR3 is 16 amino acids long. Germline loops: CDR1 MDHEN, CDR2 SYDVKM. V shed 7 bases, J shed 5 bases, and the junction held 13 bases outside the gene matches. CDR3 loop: CASITPDRAHHQPQHF. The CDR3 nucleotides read TGTGCCAGCATCACTCCGGACAGGGCTCATCATCAGCCCCAGCATTTT. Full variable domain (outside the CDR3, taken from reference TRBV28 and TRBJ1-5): DVKVTQSSRYLVKRTGEKVFLECVQDMDHENMFWYRQDPGLGLRLIYFSYDVKMKEKGDIPEGYSVSREKKERFSLILESASTNQTSMYLCASITPDRAHHQPQHFGDGTRLSIL.

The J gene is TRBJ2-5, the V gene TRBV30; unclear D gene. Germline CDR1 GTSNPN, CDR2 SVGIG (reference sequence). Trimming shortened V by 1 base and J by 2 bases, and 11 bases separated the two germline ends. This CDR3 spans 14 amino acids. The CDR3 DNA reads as TGTGCCTGGAGTGAAAGGGTTCTTCAAGAGACCCAGTACTTC. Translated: CAWSERVLQETQYF.

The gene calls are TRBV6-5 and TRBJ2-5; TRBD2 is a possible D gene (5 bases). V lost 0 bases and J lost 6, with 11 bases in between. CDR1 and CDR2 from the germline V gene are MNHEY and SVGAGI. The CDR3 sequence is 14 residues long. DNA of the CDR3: TGTGCCAGCAGTTACTCGATTACGGGGAAGACCCAGTACTTC. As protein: CASSYSITGKTQYF.

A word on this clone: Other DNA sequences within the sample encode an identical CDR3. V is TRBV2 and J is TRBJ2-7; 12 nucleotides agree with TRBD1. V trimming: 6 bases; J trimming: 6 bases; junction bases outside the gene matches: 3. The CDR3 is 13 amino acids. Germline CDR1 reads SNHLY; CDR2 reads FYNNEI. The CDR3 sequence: CASRGTGGREQYF. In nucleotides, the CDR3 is TGTGCCAGCAGGGGGACAGGGGGCCGCGAGCAGTACTTC.

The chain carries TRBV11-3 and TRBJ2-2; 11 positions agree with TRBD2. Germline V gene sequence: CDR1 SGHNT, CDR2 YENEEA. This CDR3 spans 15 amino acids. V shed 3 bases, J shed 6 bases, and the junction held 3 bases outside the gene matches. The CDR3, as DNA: TGTGCCAGCAGCTTCGGTAGCGGGAGGGCCGGGGAGCTGTTTTTT. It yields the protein CASSFGSGRAGELFF. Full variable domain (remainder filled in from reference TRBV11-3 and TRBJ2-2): EAGVVQSPRYKIIEKKQPVAFWCNPISGHNTLYWYLQNLGQGPELLIRYENEEAVDDSQLPKDRFSAERLKGVDSTLKIQPAELGDSAVYLCASSFGSGRAGELFFGEGSRLTVL.

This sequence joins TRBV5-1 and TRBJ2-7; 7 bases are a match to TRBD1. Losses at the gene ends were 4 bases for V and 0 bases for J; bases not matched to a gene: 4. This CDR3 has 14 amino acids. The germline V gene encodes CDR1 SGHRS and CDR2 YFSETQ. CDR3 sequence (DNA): TGCGCCAGCAGCCAGACAGGGTACTCCTACGAGCAGTACTTC. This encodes CASSQTGYSYEQYF.

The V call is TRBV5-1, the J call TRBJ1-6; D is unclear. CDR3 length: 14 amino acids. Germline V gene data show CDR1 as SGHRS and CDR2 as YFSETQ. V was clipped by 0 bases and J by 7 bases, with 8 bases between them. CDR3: CASSLDSVNSPLHF. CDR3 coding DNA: TGCGCCAGCAGCTTGGACAGTGTGAATTCACCCCTCCACTTT.

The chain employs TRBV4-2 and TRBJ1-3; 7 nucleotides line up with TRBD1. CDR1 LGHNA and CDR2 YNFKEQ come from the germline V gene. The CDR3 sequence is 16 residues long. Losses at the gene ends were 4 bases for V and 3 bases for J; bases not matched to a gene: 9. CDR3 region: CASSPSQGLYGNTIYF. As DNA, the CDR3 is TGTGCCAGCAGCCCTTCACAGGGGTTATATGGAAACACCATATATTTT.

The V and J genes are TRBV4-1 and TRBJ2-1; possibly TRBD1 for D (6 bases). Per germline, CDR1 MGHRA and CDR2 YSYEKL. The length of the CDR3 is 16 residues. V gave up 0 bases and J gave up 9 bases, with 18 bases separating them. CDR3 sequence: CASSQDSVARRGEQFF. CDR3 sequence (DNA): TGCGCCAGCAGCCAAGATTCGGTAGCTCGCAGGGGTGAGCAGTTCTTC.

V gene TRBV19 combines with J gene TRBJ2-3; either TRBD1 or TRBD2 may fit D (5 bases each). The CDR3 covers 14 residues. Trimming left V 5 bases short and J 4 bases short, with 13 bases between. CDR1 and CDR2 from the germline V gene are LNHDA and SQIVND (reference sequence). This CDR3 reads CASSATGDADTQYF. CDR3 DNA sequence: TGTGCCAGTAGTGCCACTGGGGACGCAGATACGCAGTATTTT.

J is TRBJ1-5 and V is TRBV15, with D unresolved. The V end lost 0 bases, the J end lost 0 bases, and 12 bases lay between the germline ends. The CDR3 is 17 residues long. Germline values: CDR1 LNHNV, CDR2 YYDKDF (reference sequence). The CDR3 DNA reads TGTGCCACCAGCAGAGATGTTACCACCGTTAGCAATCAGCCCCAGCATTTT. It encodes CATSRDVTTVSNQPQHF.

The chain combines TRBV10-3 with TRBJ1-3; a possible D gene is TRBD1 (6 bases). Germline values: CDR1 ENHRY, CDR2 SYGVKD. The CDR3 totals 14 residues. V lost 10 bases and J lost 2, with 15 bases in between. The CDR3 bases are TGTGCCACGATCCACAGGGAAACTGGAAACACCATATATTTT. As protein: CATIHRETGNTIYF.

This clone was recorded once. CDR3 sequence (DNA): TGTGCCAGTAGTACGGGACAGAACTATGGGACCCAGTACTTC. Amino acids: CASSTGQNYGTQYF. The rearrangement joins TRBV19 to TRBJ2-5; TRBD1 matches 7 bases. Trimming took 4 bases from V and 7 from J; bases not matched to a gene: 9. This CDR3 has 14 residues. CDR1 LNHDA and CDR2 SQIVND come from the germline V gene (reference sequence).

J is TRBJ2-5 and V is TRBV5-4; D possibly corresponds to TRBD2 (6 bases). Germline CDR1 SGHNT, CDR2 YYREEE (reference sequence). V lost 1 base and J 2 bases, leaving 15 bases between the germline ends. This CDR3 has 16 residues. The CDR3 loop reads CASSLWVSGRQETQYF. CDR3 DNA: TGTGCCAGCAGCTTGTGGGTTAGCGGACGACAAGAGACCCAGTACTTC.

The CDR3 here is CASSLVTSNEQFF. The CDR3 DNA is TGTGCCAGCAGCTTGGTTACAAGCAATGAGCAGTTCTTC. The rearrangement uses TRBV5-6 and TRBJ2-1; no definite D call. The germline CDR1 and CDR2 sequences are SGHDT and YYEEEE. Trimming removed 0 bases from V and 6 bases from J, with 7 bases in between. CDR3 length: 13 amino acids.